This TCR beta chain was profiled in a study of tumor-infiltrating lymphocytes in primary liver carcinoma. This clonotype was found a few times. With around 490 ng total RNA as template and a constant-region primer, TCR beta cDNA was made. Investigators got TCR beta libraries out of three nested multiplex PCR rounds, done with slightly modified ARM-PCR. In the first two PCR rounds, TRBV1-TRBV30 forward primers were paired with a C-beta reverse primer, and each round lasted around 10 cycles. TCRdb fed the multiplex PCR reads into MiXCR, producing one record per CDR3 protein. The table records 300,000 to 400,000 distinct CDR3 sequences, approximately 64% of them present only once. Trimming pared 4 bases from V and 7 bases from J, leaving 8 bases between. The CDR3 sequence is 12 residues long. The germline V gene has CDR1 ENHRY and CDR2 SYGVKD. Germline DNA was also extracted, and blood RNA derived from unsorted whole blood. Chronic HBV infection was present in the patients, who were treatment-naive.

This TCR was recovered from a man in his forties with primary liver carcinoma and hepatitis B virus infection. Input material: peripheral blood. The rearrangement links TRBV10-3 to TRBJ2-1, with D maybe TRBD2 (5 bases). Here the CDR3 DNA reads TGTGCCATCAGTGTTGAGGGAAATGAGCAGTTCTTC. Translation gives CAISVEGNEQFF.